This T cell receptor (beta chain) is drawn from a study of cytomegalovirus exposure and HLA in healthy donors. Whole-study findings and limits: In an earlier analysis, in 620 or so donors, most V segments appeared productive either ~90% or ~30% of the time.

The CDR3 consists of 13 residues. The junction had 5 bases not matched to a gene; V was cut back by 4 bases and J by 5 bases. Germline values: CDR1 MNHNS, CDR2 SASEGT. Comment on this clone: The antigen is unknown.

PCR used 60 Vbeta primers and 13 Jbeta primers. Libraries were prepared by immunoSEQ multiplex PCR; TCRdb keeps only in-frame clonotypes and omits some of them. Here the sample spans 150,000 to 200,000 clones, around 84% being singletons. The source is a woman under 30 in good health and CMV-seronegative. The chain recombines TRBV6-1 with TRBJ2-7, with 7 bases matching TRBD2. The sequencing input was PBMCs. CDR3 residues: CASSVAGVHEQYF. The CDR3 DNA reads TGTGCCAGCAGTGTCGCGGGAGTCCACGAGCAGTACTTC.